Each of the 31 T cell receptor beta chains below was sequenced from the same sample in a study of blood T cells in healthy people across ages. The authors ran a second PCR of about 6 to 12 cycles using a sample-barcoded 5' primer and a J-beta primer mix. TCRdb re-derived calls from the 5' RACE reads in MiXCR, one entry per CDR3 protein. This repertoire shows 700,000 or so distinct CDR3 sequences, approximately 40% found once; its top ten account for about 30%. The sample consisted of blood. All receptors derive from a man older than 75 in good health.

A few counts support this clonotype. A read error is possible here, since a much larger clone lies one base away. The CDR3 DNA sequence: TGTGCCAGCGCACCAGATTCAGATACGCAGTATTTT. This gives the protein CASAPDSDTQYF. The rearrangement uses TRBV18 and TRBJ2-3, with D uncertain. Germline lookup yields CDR1 KGHSH and CDR2 LQKENI. There are 12 residues in the CDR3. The variable domain in full, with the rest retrieved from reference TRBV18 and TRBJ2-3, is NAGVMQNPRHLVRRRGQEARLRCSPMKGHSHVYWYRQLPEEGLKFMVYLQKENIIDESGMPKERFSAEFPKEGPSILRIQQVVRGDSAAYFCASAPDSDTQYFGPGTRLTVL.

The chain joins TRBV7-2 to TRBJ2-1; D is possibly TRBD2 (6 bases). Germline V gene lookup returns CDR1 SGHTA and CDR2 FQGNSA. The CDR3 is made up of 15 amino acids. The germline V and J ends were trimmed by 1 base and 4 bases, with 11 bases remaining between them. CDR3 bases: TGTGCCAGCAGCTTAGGCCCTAGCGCATACAATGAGCAGTTCTTC. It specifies CASSLGPSAYNEQFF.

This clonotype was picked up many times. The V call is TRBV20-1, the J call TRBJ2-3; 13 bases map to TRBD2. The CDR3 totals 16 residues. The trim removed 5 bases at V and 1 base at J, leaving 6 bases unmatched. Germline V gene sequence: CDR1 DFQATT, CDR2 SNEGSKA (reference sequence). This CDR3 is CSAPGLAGEGTDTQYF. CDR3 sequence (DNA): TGCAGTGCTCCCGGACTAGCGGGGGAAGGCACAGATACGCAGTATTTT.

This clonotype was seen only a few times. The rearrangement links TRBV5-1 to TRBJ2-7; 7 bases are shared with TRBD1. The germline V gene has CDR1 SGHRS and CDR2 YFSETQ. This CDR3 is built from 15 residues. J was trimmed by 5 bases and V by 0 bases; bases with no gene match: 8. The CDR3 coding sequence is TGCGCCAGCAGCTTGGGGACAGGTTGGTTCGACGAGCAGTACTTC. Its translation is CASSLGTGWFDEQYF.

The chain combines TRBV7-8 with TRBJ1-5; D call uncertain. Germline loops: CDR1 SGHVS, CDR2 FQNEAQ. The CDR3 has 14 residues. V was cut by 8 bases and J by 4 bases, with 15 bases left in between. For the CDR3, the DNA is TGTGCCAGCCAGGCACAGACATTAAATCAGCCCCAGCATTTT. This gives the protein CASQAQTLNQPQHF.

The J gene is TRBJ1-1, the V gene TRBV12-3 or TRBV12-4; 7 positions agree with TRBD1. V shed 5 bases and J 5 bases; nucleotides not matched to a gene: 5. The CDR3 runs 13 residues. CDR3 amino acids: CASSKQGYTEAFF. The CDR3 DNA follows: TGTGCCAGCAGTAAACAGGGGTATACTGAAGCTTTCTTT.

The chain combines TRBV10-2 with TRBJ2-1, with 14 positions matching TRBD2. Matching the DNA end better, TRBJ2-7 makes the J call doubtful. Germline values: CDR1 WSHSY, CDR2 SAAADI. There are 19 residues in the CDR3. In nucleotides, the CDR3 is TGCGCCAGCAGTGGGGGACTAGCGGGAGAGAGGGGCTCCTACAATGAGCAGTACTTC. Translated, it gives CASSGGLAGERGSYNEQYF.

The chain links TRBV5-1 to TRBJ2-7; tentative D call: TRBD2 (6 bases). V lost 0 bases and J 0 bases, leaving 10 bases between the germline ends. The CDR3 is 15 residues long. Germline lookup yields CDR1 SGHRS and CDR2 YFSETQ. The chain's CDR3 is CASSLDSGNSYEQYF. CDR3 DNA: TGCGCCAGCAGCTTGGATAGCGGCAACTCCTACGAGCAGTACTTC.

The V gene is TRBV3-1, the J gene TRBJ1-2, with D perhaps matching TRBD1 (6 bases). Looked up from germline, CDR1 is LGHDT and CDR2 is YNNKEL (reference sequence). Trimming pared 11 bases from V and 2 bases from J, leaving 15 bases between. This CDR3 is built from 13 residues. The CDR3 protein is CASELQGNYGYTF. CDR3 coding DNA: TGTGCCTCAGAACTACAGGGAAACTATGGCTACACCTTC.

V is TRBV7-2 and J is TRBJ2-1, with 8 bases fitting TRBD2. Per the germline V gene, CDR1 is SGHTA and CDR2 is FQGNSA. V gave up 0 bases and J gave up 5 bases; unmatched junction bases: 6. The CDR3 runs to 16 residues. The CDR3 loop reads CASSLAVTSANNEQFF. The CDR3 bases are TGTGCCAGCAGCTTAGCGGTGACTAGCGCCAACAATGAGCAGTTCTTC.

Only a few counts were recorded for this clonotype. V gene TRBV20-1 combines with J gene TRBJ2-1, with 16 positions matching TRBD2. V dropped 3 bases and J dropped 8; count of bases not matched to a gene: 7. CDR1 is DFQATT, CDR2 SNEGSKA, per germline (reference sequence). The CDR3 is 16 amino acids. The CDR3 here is CSARSGLAGGSYEQFF. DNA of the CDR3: TGCAGTGCTAGGTCGGGACTAGCGGGAGGGAGCTATGAGCAGTTCTTC.

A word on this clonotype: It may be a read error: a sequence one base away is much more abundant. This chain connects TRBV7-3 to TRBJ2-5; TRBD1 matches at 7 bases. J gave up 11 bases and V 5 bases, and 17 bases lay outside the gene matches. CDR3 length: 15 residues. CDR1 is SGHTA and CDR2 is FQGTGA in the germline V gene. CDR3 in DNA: TGTGCCAGCAGCCTAAGGGGACAGATAGTTCAACAGCAGTACTTC. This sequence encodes CASSLRGQIVQQQYF.

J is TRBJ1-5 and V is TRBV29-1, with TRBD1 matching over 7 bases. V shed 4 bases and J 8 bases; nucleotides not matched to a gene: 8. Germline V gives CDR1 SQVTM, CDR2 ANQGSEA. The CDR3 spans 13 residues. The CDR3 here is CSVGQGNWEPQHF. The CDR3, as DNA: TGCAGCGTTGGACAGGGTAACTGGGAGCCCCAGCATTTT.

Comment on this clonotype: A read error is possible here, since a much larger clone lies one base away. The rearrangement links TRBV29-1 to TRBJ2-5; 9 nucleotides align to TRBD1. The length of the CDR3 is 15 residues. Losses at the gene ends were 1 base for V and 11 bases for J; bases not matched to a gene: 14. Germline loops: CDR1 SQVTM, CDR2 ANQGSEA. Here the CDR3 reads CSVEAGQGKPYGQYF. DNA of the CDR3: TGCAGCGTTGAAGCCGGACAGGGGAAGCCCTACGGGCAGTACTTC.

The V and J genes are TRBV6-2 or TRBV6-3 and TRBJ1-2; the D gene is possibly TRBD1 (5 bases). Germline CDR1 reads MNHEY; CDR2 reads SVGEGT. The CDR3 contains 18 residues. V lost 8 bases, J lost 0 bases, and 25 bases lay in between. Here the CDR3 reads CASQNEIQGDKANYGYTF. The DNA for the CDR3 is TGTGCCAGCCAGAACGAGATTCAGGGCGATAAAGCTAACTATGGCTACACCTTC.

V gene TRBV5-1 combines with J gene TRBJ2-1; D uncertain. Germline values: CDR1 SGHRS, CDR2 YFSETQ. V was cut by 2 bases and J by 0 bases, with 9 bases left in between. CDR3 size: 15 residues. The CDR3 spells CASSFAESSYNEQFF. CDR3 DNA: TGCGCCAGCAGCTTCGCAGAGAGCTCCTACAATGAGCAGTTCTTC.

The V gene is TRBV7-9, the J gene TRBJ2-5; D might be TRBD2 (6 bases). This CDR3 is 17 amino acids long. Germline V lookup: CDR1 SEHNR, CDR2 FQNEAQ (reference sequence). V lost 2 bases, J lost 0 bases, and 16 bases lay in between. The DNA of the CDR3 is TGTGCCAGCAGCTTAAACATATTAGCGGTGTACCAAGAGACCCAGTACTTC. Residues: CASSLNILAVYQETQYF.

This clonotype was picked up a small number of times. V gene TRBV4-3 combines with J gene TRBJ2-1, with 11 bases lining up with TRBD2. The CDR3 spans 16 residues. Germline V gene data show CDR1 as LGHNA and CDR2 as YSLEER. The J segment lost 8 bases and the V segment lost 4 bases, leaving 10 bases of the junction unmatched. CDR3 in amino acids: CASSPGSSGRIDEQFF. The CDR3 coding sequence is TGCGCCAGCAGCCCTGGTTCTAGCGGGAGGATAGATGAGCAGTTCTTC.

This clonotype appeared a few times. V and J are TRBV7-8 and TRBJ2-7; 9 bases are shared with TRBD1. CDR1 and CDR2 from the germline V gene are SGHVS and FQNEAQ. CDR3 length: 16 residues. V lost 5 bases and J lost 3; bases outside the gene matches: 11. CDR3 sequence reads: CASSASGTGILYEQYF. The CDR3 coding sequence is TGTGCCAGCAGCGCCTCCGGGACAGGGATTCTCTACGAGCAGTACTTC.

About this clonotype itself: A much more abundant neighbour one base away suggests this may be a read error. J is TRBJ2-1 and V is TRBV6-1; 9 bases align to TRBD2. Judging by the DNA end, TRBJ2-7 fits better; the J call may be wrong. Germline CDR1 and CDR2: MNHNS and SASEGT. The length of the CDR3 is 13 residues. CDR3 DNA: TGTGCCAGCCGCGGGGGGGTATACAATGAGCAGTACTTC. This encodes CASRGGVYNEQYF.

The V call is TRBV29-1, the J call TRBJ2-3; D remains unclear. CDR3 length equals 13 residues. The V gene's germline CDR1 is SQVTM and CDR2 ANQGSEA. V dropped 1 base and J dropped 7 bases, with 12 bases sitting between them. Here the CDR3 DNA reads TGCAGCGTTGAAGGGATGGGAACTAATACGCAGTATTTT. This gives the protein CSVEGMGTNTQYF.

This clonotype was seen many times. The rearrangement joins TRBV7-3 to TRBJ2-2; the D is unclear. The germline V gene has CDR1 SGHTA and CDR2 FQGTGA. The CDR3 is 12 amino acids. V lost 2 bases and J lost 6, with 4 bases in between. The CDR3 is CASSLGPGELFF. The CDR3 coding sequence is TGTGCCAGCAGCTTAGGGCCCGGGGAGCTGTTTTTT.

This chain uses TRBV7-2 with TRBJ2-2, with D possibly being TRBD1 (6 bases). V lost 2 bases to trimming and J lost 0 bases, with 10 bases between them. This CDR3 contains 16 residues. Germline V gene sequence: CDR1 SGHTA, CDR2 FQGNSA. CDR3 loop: CASSLQGQSNTGELFF. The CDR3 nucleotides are TGTGCCAGCAGCTTACAAGGACAGTCGAACACCGGGGAGCTGTTTTTT. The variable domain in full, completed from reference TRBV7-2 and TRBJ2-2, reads GAGVSQSPSNKVTEKGKDVELRCDPISGHTALYWYRQSLGQGLEFLIYFQGNSAPDKSGLPSDRFSAERTGGSVSTLTIQRTQQEDSAVYLCASSLQGQSNTGELFFGEGSRLTVL.

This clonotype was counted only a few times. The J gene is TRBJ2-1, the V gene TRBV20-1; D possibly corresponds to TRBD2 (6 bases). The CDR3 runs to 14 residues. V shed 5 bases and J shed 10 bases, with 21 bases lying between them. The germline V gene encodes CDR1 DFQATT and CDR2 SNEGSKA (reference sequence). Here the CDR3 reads CSAPGTRGSWEQFF. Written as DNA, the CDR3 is TGCAGTGCTCCCGGGACTCGCGGGTCCTGGGAGCAGTTCTTC.

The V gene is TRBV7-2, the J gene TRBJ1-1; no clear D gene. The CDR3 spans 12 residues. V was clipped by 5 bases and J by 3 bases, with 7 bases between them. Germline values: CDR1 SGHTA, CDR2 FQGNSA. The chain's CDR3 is CASSQRHTEAFF. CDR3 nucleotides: TGTGCCAGCAGCCAGCGTCACACTGAAGCTTTCTTT. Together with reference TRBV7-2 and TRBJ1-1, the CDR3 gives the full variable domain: GAGVSQSPSNKVTEKGKDVELRCDPISGHTALYWYRQSLGQGLEFLIYFQGNSAPDKSGLPSDRFSAERTGGSVSTLTIQRTQQEDSAVYLCASSQRHTEAFFGQGTRLTVV.

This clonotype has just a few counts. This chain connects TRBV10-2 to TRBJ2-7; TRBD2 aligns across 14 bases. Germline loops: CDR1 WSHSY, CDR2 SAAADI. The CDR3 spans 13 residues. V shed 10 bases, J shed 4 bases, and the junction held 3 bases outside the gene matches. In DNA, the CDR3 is TGCGCCACGACTAGCGGGAGGGAGTACGAGCAGTACTTC. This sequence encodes CATTSGREYEQYF.

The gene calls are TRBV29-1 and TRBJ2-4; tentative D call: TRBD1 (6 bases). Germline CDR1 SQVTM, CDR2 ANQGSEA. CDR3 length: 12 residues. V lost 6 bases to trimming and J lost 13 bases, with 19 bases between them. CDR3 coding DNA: TGCAGCGTCATAAGGGGAAGGGACAAGCAGTACTTC. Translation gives CSVIRGRDKQYF. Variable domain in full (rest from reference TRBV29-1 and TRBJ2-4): SAVISQKPSRDICQRGTSLTIQCQVDSQVTMMFWYRQQPGQSLTLIATANQGSEATYESGFVIDKFPISRPNLTFSTLTVSNMSPEDSSIYLCSVIRGRDKQYFGAGTRLSVL.

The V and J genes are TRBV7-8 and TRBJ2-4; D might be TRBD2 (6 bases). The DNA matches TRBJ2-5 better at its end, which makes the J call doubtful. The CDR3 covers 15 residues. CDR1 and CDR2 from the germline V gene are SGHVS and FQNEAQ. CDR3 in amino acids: CASSFPTAGQETQYF. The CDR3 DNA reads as TGTGCCAGCAGCTTTCCCACGGCGGGGCAAGAGACCCAGTACTTC.

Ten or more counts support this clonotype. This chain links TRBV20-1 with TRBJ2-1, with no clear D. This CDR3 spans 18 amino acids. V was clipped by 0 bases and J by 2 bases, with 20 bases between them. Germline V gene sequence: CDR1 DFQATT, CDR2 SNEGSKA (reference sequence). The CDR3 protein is CSARDSWQGTLTYNEQFF. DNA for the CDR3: TGCAGTGCTAGAGATAGTTGGCAAGGAACTTTAACCTACAATGAGCAGTTCTTC.

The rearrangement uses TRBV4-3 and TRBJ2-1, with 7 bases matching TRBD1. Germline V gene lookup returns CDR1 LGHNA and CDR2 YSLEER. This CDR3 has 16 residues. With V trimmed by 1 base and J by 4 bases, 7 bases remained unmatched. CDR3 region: CASSQAPPGQYNEQFF. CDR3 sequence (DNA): TGCGCCAGCAGCCAAGCCCCCCCGGGACAGTACAATGAGCAGTTCTTC.

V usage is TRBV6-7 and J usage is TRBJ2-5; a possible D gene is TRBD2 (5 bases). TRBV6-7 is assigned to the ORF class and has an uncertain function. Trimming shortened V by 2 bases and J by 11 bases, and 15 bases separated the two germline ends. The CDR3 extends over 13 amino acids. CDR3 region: CASSYLDYNEQYF. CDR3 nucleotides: TGTGCCAGCAGTTACCTAGACTACAATGAGCAGTACTTC.